The T cell receptor (beta chain) described here comes from a study of technical replicates of blood from a few donors. Sequencing was performed with immunoSEQ multiplex PCR; in TCRdb, only in-frame clones are kept and a portion is missing. The sample has more than 75,000 clones, just under 95% seen once. V dropped 7 bases and J dropped 10 bases, with 14 bases sitting between them. The CDR3 covers 12 residues. Germline V CDR1 and CDR2: SNHLY, FYNNEI. This chain connects TRBV2 to TRBJ2-1; the D gene is possibly TRBD2 (5 bases). The TCR sequence derives from a human donor in good health. Sequenced sample: T cells isolated from PBMCs. CDR3 residues: CASTQLVEEQFF. CDR3 DNA: TGTGCCAGCACCCAACTAGTTGAAGAGCAGTTCTTC.